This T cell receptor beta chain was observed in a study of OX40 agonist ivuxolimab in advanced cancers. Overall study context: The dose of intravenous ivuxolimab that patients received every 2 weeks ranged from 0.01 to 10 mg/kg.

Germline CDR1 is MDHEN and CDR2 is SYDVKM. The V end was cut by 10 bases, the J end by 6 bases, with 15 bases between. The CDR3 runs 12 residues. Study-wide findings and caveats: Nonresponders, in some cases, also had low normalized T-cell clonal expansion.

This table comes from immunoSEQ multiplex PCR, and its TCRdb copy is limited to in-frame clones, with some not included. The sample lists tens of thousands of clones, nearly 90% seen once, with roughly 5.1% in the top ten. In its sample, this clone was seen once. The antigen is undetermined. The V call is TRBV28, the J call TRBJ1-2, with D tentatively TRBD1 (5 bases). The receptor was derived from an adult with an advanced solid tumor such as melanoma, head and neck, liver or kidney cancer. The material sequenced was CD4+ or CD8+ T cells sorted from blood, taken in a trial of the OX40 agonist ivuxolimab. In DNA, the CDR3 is TGTGCCACCAGCCGGGGGTTGGATGGCTACACCTTC. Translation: CATSRGLDGYTF.